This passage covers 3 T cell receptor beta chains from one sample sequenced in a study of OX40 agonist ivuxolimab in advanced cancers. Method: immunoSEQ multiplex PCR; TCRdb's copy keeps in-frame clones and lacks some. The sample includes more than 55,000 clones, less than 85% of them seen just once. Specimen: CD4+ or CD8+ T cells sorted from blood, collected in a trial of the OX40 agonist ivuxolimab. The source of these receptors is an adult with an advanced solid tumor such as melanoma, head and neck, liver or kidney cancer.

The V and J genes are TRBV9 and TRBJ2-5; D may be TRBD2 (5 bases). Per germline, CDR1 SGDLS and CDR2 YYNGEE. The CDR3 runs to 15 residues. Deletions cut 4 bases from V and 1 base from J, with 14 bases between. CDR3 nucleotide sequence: TGTGCCAGCAGCCGTAGTCCCGGGGTCCAAGAGACCCAGTACTTC. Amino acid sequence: CASSRSPGVQETQYF. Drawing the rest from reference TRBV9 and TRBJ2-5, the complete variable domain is DSGVTQTPKHLITATGQRVTLRCSPRSGDLSVYWYQQSLDQGLQFLIQYYNGEERAKGNILERFSAQQFPDLHSELNLSSLELGDSALYFCASSRSPGVQETQYFGPGTRLLVL.

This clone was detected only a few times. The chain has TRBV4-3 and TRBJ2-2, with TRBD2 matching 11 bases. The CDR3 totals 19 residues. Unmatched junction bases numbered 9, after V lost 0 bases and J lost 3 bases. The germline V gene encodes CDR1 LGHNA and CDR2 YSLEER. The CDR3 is CASSQDRTSGGVYTGELFF. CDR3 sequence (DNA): TGCGCCAGCAGCCAAGATCGAACTAGCGGGGGAGTATACACCGGGGAGCTGTTTTTT.

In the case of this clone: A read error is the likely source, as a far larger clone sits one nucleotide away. The CDR3, as DNA: TGTGCCAGCAGCCAATTAGCGGGGGAAGAGACCCAGTACTTC. Translated, it gives CASSQLAGEETQYF. This chain links TRBV5-8 with TRBJ2-5, with TRBD2 matching over 9 bases. The CDR3 sequence is 14 residues long. The germline V gene encodes CDR1 SGHTS and CDR2 YDEGEE. V dropped 4 bases and J dropped 3; count of bases not matched to a gene: 4.